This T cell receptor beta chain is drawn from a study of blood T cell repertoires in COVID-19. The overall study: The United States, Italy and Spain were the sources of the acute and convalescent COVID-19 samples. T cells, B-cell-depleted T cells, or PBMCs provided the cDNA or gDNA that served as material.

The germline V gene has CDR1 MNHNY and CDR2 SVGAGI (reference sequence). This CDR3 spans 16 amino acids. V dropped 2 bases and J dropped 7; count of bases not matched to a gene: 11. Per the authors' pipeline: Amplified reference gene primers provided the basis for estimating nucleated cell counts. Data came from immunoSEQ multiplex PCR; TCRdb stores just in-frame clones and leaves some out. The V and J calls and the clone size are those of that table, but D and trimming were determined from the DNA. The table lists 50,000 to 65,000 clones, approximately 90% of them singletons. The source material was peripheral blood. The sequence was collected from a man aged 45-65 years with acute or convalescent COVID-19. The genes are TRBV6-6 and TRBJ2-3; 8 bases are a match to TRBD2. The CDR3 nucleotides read TGTGCCAGCAGTTACGGCCCCCGGTCGGGGGGGTATACGCAGTATTTT. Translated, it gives CASSYGPRSGGYTQYF.